This T cell receptor (beta chain) was documented in a study of T cell repertoires in cytomegalovirus infection. There are 15 residues in the CDR3. J was trimmed by 4 bases and V by 4 bases; bases with no gene match: 5. CDR1 is MNHEY, CDR2 SMNVEV, per germline (reference sequence). TCRdb ran MiXCR on the reads and lists one entry per CDR3 protein. The top ten hold less than 60% of the sample, which has a few hundred thousand distinct CDR3 sequences, about 18% seen once. The table lists this clonotype with many counts. The rearrangement links TRBV27 to TRBJ1-1; 11 bases align to TRBD1. The sequenced material came from CD8+ T cells from PBMCs. The sequence came from a human donor in good health (CMV status not recorded). Some clones in this sample may be carry-over from other donors' samples. The CDR3 here is CASSSGTGGGTEAFF. The CDR3, as DNA: TGTGCCAGCAGTTCGGGGACAGGGGGAGGCACTGAAGCTTTCTTT.